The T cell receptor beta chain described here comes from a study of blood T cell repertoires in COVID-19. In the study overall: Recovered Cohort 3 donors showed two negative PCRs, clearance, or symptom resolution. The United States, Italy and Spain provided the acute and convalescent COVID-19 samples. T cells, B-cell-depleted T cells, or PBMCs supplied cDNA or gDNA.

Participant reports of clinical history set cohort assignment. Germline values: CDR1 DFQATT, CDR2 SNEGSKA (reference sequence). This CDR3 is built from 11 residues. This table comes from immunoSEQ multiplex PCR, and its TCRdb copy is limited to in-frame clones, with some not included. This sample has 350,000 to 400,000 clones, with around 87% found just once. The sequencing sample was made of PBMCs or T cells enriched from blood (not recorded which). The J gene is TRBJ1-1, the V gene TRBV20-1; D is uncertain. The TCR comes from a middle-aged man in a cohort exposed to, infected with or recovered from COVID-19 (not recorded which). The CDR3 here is CRVLRGTEAFF. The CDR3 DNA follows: TGCAGAGTGCTCCGGGGCACTGAAGCTTTCTTT.